These T cell receptor beta chains were read from a single sample in a study of shared clonotypes between healthy human individuals. TCRdb keeps only in-frame clones here, not all; method: immunoSEQ multiplex PCR. The sample lists around 2,000,000 clones, about 95% occurring once. Sequenced: naive CD8+ T cells sorted from blood. The receptors originated from a man aged 18 to 35 in good health. CDR3s include the opening cysteine and the closing phenylalanine or tryptophan. The D gene is left open where the match is weak. Size tells how often a clone was seen (once, few, many) or the class of an expanded clone, and some rows leave it out.

J gene: TRBJ1-4; V gene: TRBV29-1; clone size: .; D gene: .; CDR3 DNA: TGCAGCGTTGTTCAGGAACAAAAACTGTTTTTT; CDR3 protein: CSVVQEQKLFF
J gene: TRBJ2-7; V gene: TRBV6-5; clone size: .; D gene: .; CDR3 DNA: TGTGCCAGCAGTTACGCGCCGACGGCGAACGAGCAGTACTTC; CDR3 protein: CASSYAPTANEQYF
J gene: TRBJ1-2; V gene: TRBV4-1; clone size: .; D gene: .; CDR3 DNA: TGCGCCAGCAGCCAAGAAGAGCTCTCGGGGTACTATGGCTACACCTTC; CDR3 protein: CASSQEELSGYYGYTF
J gene: TRBJ1-1; V gene: TRBV7-9; clone size: .; D gene: TRBD1; CDR3 DNA: TGTGCCAGCAGCCCCCGAGGACAGGGAAACACTGAAGCTTTCTTT; CDR3 protein: CASSPRGQGNTEAFF
J gene: TRBJ2-7; V gene: TRBV7-2; clone size: .; D gene: TRBD2; CDR3 DNA: TGTGCCAGCAGCTTAGATCAGCGGGATTTGTACGAGCAGTACTTC; CDR3 protein: CASSLDQRDLYEQYF
J gene: TRBJ2-2; V gene: TRBV5-1; clone size: .; D gene: TRBD1; CDR3 DNA: TGCGCCAGCAGCTTGGTAGGGGGCGCTTACACCGGGGAGCTGTTTTTT; CDR3 protein: CASSLVGGAYTGELFF
J gene: TRBJ2-7; V gene: TRBV6-1; clone size: .; D gene: .; CDR3 DNA: TGTGCCAGCAGTGAAAGACAGGCCCCCTCCTACGAGCAGTACTTC; CDR3 protein: CASSERQAPSYEQYF
J gene: TRBJ2-7; V gene: TRBV27; clone size: .; D gene: TRBD1; CDR3 DNA: TGTGCCAGCAGTTGGGACAGAACCTACGAGCAGTACTTC; CDR3 protein: CASSWDRTYEQYF
J gene: TRBJ2-7; V gene: TRBV27; clone size: .; D gene: .; CDR3 DNA: TGTGCCAGCAGTTTTGCCGGGGACTACGAGCAGTACTTC; CDR3 protein: CASSFAGDYEQYF
J gene: TRBJ2-2; V gene: TRBV29-1; clone size: .; D gene: TRBD2; CDR3 DNA: TGCAGCGTCGCAGGACTAGCGGGGGGGCCAGACACCGGGGAGCTGTTTTTT; CDR3 protein: CSVAGLAGGPDTGELFF
J gene: TRBJ1-1; V gene: TRBV30; clone size: .; D gene: .; CDR3 DNA: TGTGCCTGGGGTGTCGCCCGGCTCACTGAAGCTTTCTTT; CDR3 protein: CAWGVARLTEAFF
J gene: TRBJ2-5; V gene: TRBV5-1; clone size: .; D gene: .; CDR3 DNA: TGCGCCAGCAGACAGGTGGGACTGGAGGAGACCCAGTACTTC; CDR3 protein: CASRQVGLEETQYF
J gene: TRBJ2-5; V gene: TRBV6-5; clone size: .; D gene: .; CDR3 DNA: TGTGCCAGCAGTTACTCGGGAGATGTGGAGACCCAGTACTTC; CDR3 protein: CASSYSGDVETQYF
J gene: TRBJ2-7; V gene: TRBV7-8; clone size: .; D gene: .; CDR3 DNA: TGTGCCAGCAGCTTAGCGCGGGGCTACGAGCAGTACTTC; CDR3 protein: CASSLARGYEQYF
J gene: TRBJ2-2; V gene: TRBV27; clone size: once; D gene: .; CDR3 DNA: TGTGCCAGCAGTCCTAGGGACCTACTGGGCACCGGGGAGCTGTTTTTT; CDR3 protein: CASSPRDLLGTGELFF
J gene: TRBJ2-1; V gene: TRBV11-2; clone size: .; D gene: .; CDR3 DNA: TGTGCCAGCAGCTTAAAGACTAGTTACCTCGATGAGCAGTTCTTC; CDR3 protein: CASSLKTSYLDEQFF
J gene: TRBJ2-2; V gene: TRBV29-1; clone size: .; D gene: .; CDR3 DNA: TGCAGCGTTGTGACGACGGCCTACCCCGGGGAGCTGTTTTTT; CDR3 protein: CSVVTTAYPGELFF
J gene: TRBJ1-6; V gene: TRBV6-1; clone size: .; D gene: .; CDR3 DNA: TGTGCCAGCAGTGAAGTTTTGGGGCAGGGAAATTCACCCCTCCACTTT; CDR3 protein: CASSEVLGQGNSPLHF
J gene: TRBJ1-2; V gene: TRBV6-1; clone size: .; D gene: .; CDR3 DNA: TGTGCCAGCAGTGAAATGTTCAGGGATGATCCTAACTATGGCTACACCTTC; CDR3 protein: CASSEMFRDDPNYGYTF
J gene: TRBJ2-7; V gene: TRBV6-5; clone size: .; D gene: .; CDR3 DNA: TGTGCCAGCAGTTACTCGATACGACCCTACGAGCAGTACTTC; CDR3 protein: CASSYSIRPYEQYF
J gene: TRBJ2-2; V gene: TRBV6-5; clone size: .; D gene: .; CDR3 DNA: TGTGCCAGCACCCAAGTGGGTTGGACCGGGGAGCTGTTTTTT; CDR3 protein: CASTQVGWTGELFF
J gene: TRBJ2-7; V gene: TRBV4-1; clone size: .; D gene: .; CDR3 DNA: TGCGCCAGCAGCTCCGCCGGGACAAGTGAGCAGTACTTC; CDR3 protein: CASSSAGTSEQYF
J gene: TRBJ1-2; V gene: TRBV4-2; clone size: .; D gene: .; CDR3 DNA: TGTGCCAGCAGCCAAGACTCACAAGGGGTGGGGAACTATGGCTACACCTTC; CDR3 protein: CASSQDSQGVGNYGYTF
J gene: TRBJ2-1; V gene: TRBV15; clone size: .; D gene: .; CDR3 DNA: TGTGCCACCGGGGCAATCTCCTACAATGAGCAGTTCTTC; CDR3 protein: CATGAISYNEQFF
J gene: TRBJ2-5; V gene: TRBV19; clone size: .; D gene: TRBD2; CDR3 DNA: TGTGCCAGTAGTATAGAAGCGGGAGGTCAGAAGACCCAGTACTTC; CDR3 protein: CASSIEAGGQKTQYF
J gene: TRBJ1-2; V gene: TRBV27; clone size: .; D gene: .; CDR3 DNA: TGTGCCAGCAGACCTACAGGGATTTATGGCTACACCTTC; CDR3 protein: CASRPTGIYGYTF
J gene: TRBJ1-5; V gene: TRBV7-9; clone size: .; D gene: .; CDR3 DNA: TGTGCCAGCAGCTTACAAGGGCAGCCCCAGCATTTT; CDR3 protein: CASSLQGQPQHF
J gene: TRBJ1-2; V gene: TRBV27; clone size: .; D gene: TRBD1; CDR3 DNA: TGTGCCAGTTCGAAATTGACAGGGAATGGCTACACCTTC; CDR3 protein: CASSKLTGNGYTF
J gene: TRBJ1-4; V gene: TRBV4-3; clone size: .; D gene: .; CDR3 DNA: TGCGCCAGCAGCCAAGGGCTCGTTGAAAAACTGTTTTTT; CDR3 protein: CASSQGLVEKLFF
J gene: TRBJ1-1; V gene: TRBV2; clone size: .; D gene: .; CDR3 DNA: TGTGCCAGCAGTGAGGGTCCGGGAACTGAAGCTTTCTTT; CDR3 protein: CASSEGPGTEAFF
J gene: TRBJ1-2; V gene: TRBV6-5; clone size: .; D gene: .; CDR3 DNA: TGTGCCAGCAGTTACTCAAGCCCGCCGGTCTATGGCTACACCTTC; CDR3 protein: CASSYSSPPVYGYTF
J gene: TRBJ2-7; V gene: TRBV5-1; clone size: .; D gene: .; CDR3 DNA: TGCGCCAGCAGCTTGGGGTCGGCGTCCTCCTACGAGCAGTACTTC; CDR3 protein: CASSLGSASSYEQYF